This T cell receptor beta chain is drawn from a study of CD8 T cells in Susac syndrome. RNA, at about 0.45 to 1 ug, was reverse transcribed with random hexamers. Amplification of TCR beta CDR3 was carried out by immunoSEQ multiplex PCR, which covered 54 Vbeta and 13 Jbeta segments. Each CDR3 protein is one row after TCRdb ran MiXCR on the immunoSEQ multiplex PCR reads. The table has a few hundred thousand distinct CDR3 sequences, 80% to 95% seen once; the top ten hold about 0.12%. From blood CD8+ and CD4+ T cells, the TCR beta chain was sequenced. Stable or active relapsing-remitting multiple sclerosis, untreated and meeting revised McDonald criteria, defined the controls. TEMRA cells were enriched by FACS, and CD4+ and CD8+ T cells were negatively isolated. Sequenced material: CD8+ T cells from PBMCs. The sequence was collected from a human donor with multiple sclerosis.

DNA of the CDR3: TGTGCCAGCAGCCTCGGACCCCCAGCTTTCTTT. The encoded protein is CASSLGPPAFF. The chain has TRBV7-9 and TRBJ1-1; the D is unclear. Trimming took off 5 bases at V and 10 bases at J, with 11 bases between the two ends. The CDR3 has 11 residues. Germline CDR1 is SEHNR and CDR2 is FQNEAQ (reference sequence).